The present T cell receptor beta chain was sequenced within a study of cytomegalovirus exposure and HLA in healthy donors. The germline V gene has CDR1 KGHSH and CDR2 LQKENI. This CDR3 is 15 amino acids long. V gave up 4 bases and J gave up 3 bases, with 13 bases separating them. PCR amplification relied on 60 Vbeta primers (plus 13 Jbeta primers). TCRdb's copy holds only in-frame clones and misses some; the assay was immunoSEQ multiplex PCR. The sample yields about 140,000 clones, around 80% seen once. This chain joins TRBV18 and TRBJ2-4; D is possibly TRBD1 (5 bases). This TCR came from a young man in good health and CMV-seropositive. Material: PBMCs. The CDR3 protein is CASSQFTGDKNIQYF. DNA of the CDR3: TGTGCCAGCTCACAATTCACAGGAGACAAAAACATTCAGTACTTC.